This entry features one T cell receptor (beta chain) sequence. Produced via immunoSEQ multiplex PCR; TCRdb's table is partial and in-frame only. The repertoire holds 1,400,000 or so clones, with less than 99% as singletons. The data originate from a study of shared clonotypes between healthy human individuals. Study information: The donor group consisted of two women and a few men, aged 18 to 49. The study used three CD4 naive, three CD4 memory, two CD8 naive and one CD8 memory plate per donor.

The V end was cut by 1 base, the J end by 4 bases, with 11 bases between. The CDR3 consists of 15 residues. Germline V gene sequence: CDR1 SGHAT, CDR2 FQNNGV. The gene calls are TRBV11-2 and TRBJ2-1; tentatively, D is TRBD1 (6 bases). The sequence was obtained from a man aged 25 to 40 in good health. The sample consisted of naive CD4+ T cells sorted from blood. Subset in this sample: CD45RA+ positively selected. The CDR3 DNA is TGTGCCAGCAGCTTAGCGGACAGAATTTACAATGAGCAGTTCTTC. This encodes CASSLADRIYNEQFF.